The TCR beta chain under discussion was sequenced for a study of cytomegalovirus exposure and HLA in healthy donors. Notes on the study in general: HLA restriction was apparent for most CMV-associated TCR beta chains in a later analysis.

Primers: 60 Vbeta forward and 13 Jbeta reverse. Using immunoSEQ multiplex PCR, the repertoire was profiled, and TCRdb retains in-frame clones only, with some absent. The sample shows 200,000 to 250,000 clones, roughly 90% of them seen only once. After removal of 2 bases from V and 3 bases from J, the junction contained 5 bases not matched to a gene. The CDR3 covers 14 residues. Looked up from germline, CDR1 is SGHNT and CDR2 is YYREEE (reference sequence). On this clone itself: What it binds is not known.

This TCR was recovered from a woman aged 18-29 years in good health and CMV-seronegative. V gene TRBV5-4 combines with J gene TRBJ2-7; 7 nucleotides line up with TRBD1. What was sequenced was PBMCs. The CDR3 coding sequence is TGTGCCAGCAGCTTCGGACAGGACAACTACGAGCAGTACTTC. This codes for CASSFGQDNYEQYF.